This T cell receptor beta chain is from a study of blood T cell repertoires in COVID-19. Study context: Donors in the United States, Italy and Spain gave samples during acute or convalescent COVID-19. T cells, B-cell-depleted T cells, or PBMCs supplied cDNA or gDNA.

Enrollment of patients from Seattle took place during active infection, with longitudinal follow-up. The V end was cut by 7 bases, the J end by 7 bases, with 6 bases between. Germline V lookup: CDR1 SGHTS, CDR2 YDEGEE. The CDR3 totals 10 residues. In the authors' methods: Researchers report that nucleated cell counts were estimated from reference gene primer amplification. Generated by immunoSEQ multiplex PCR, the TCRdb table keeps only in-frame clones and is missing some. Clone size and the V and J calls come from that table; the DNA yielded D and trimming. The repertoire consists of about 97,000 clones, with 92% occurring once and the leading ten covering approximately 1.9%.

The sequencing input was peripheral blood. The TCR comes from a woman aged 45 to 65 with COVID-19, enrolled during active disease. The V and J genes are TRBV5-8 and TRBJ2-1; D call uncertain. CDR3 nucleotide sequence: TGTGCCAGCCGCACAAATGAGCAGTTCTTC. It yields the protein CASRTNEQFF.